This passage covers 17 T cell receptor beta chains from one sample sequenced in a study of shared clonotypes between healthy human individuals. Some clones are missing from TCRdb's copy, which holds only in-frame ones; the method was immunoSEQ multiplex PCR. This table has around 2.5 million clones, 93% appearing once. Material for sequencing was naive CD4+ T cells from PBMCs. The subset is: CD45RA+ positively selected. The receptor set was obtained from a man between 18 and 29 years old in good health. Some clones in this sample may be carry-over from other donors' samples.

The J gene is TRBJ1-1, the V gene TRBV7-2; 8 bases fit TRBD1. In germline, CDR1 is SGHTA, CDR2 FQGNSA. J gave up 1 base and V 4 bases, and 11 bases lay outside the gene matches. This CDR3 comprises 17 residues. The CDR3 region is CASSSMPQGAWNTEAFF. CDR3 bases: TGTGCCAGCAGCTCCATGCCGCAGGGGGCCTGGAACACTGAAGCTTTCTTT.

In DNA, the CDR3 is TGTGCCAGCAGCCCAGTCGGGCTAGCGGTCACAGATACGCAGTATTTT. Protein sequence: CASSPVGLAVTDTQYF. V usage is TRBV9 and J usage is TRBJ2-3, with 7 bases fitting TRBD2. This CDR3 is built from 16 residues. V gave up 4 bases and J gave up 2 bases; unmatched junction bases: 10. The germline gives CDR1 SGDLS, CDR2 YYNGEE. The full variable domain, in which reference TRBV9 and TRBJ2-3 provide the parts outside the CDR3, is DSGVTQTPKHLITATGQRVTLRCSPRSGDLSVYWYQQSLDQGLQFLIQYYNGEERAKGNILERFSAQQFPDLHSELNLSSLELGDSALYFCASSPVGLAVTDTQYFGPGTRLTVL.

This chain uses TRBV5-6 with TRBJ2-1, with 9 bases fitting TRBD2. CDR1 and CDR2 from the germline V gene are SGHDT and YYEEEE. Trimming took 4 bases from V and 1 from J; bases not matched to a gene: 6. This CDR3 has 16 amino acids. The CDR3 sequence is CASSLSLAGSYNEQFF. CDR3 coding DNA: TGTGCCAGCAGCCTGTCCCTAGCGGGATCCTACAATGAGCAGTTCTTC.

The gene calls are TRBV5-1 and TRBJ1-4; D possibly corresponds to TRBD1 (5 bases). The V end was cut by 0 bases, the J end by 12 bases, with 9 bases between. CDR3 size: 12 residues. Germline values: CDR1 SGHRS, CDR2 YFSETQ. CDR3 protein: CASSLVGGQLFF. CDR3 nucleotide sequence: TGCGCCAGCAGCTTGGTTGGGGGTCAACTGTTTTTT.

The CDR3 nucleotides read TGTGCCAGCAGCGCTGGCAGGGAGGGCAATGAGCAGTTCTTC. This gives the protein CASSAGREGNEQFF. The chain links TRBV9 to TRBJ2-1, with 7 bases that match TRBD2. With V trimmed by 3 bases and J by 6 bases, 6 bases remained unmatched. The CDR3 loop spans 14 amino acids. Germline CDR1 and CDR2: SGDLS and YYNGEE.

The chain combines TRBV7-2 with TRBJ2-3, with D possibly matching TRBD2 (5 bases). The CDR3 totals 11 residues. V lost 5 bases and J lost 12, with 12 bases in between. Germline loops: CDR1 SGHTA, CDR2 FQGNSA. CDR3 sequence: CASSTLGGQYF. In DNA form, the CDR3 reads TGTGCCAGCAGCACACTAGGCGGCCAGTATTTT. Full variable domain (outside the CDR3, taken from reference TRBV7-2 and TRBJ2-3): GAGVSQSPSNKVTEKGKDVELRCDPISGHTALYWYRQSLGQGLEFLIYFQGNSAPDKSGLPSDRFSAERTGGSVSTLTIQRTQQEDSAVYLCASSTLGGQYFGPGTRLTVL.

The chain links TRBV5-1 to TRBJ2-7; 7 bases are a match to TRBD2. Germline CDR1 is SGHRS and CDR2 is YFSETQ. The CDR3 consists of 16 residues. V gave up 0 bases and J gave up 2 bases; unmatched junction bases: 8. The CDR3 coding sequence is TGCGCCAGCAGCTTGGATGCGTCTAGCGGAACCTACGAGCAGTACTTC. It translates to CASSLDASSGTYEQYF.

The chain couples TRBV5-1 to TRBJ2-7; 11 bases are shared with TRBD2. This CDR3 has 15 residues. CDR1 and CDR2 (germline): SGHRS, YFSETQ. V lost 3 bases, J lost 4 bases, and 6 bases stayed unmatched. In DNA, the CDR3 is TGCGCCAGCAGCTCGACTAGCGGGGCGGGGTACGAGCAGTACTTC. Its protein is CASSSTSGAGYEQYF. The complete variable domain, with remaining parts taken from reference TRBV5-1 and TRBJ2-7, reads KAGVTQTPRYLIKTRGQQVTLSCSPISGHRSVSWYQQTPGQGLQFLFEYFSETQRNKGNFPGRFSGRQFSNSRSEMNVSTLELGDSALYLCASSSTSGAGYEQYFGPGTRLTVT.

The V gene is TRBV2, the J gene TRBJ2-1; D call uncertain. CDR3 length: 13 residues. Looked up from germline, CDR1 is SNHLY and CDR2 is FYNNEI. V shed 6 bases and J shed 7 bases, with 13 bases lying between them. CDR3 coding DNA: TGTGCCAGCAGGGGCGGACGGCAAAATGAGCAGTTCTTC. Encoded protein: CASRGGRQNEQFF.

The genes are TRBV2 and TRBJ1-1, with 7 bases aligning to TRBD1. V dropped 0 bases and J dropped 6; count of bases not matched to a gene: 7. Germline assignment: CDR1 SNHLY and CDR2 FYNNEI. The CDR3 contains 15 residues. The CDR3 coding sequence is TGTGCCAGCAGTGAAGCCGGAGGGGGCTACGCTGAAGCTTTCTTT. It translates to CASSEAGGGYAEAFF.

The chain links TRBV19 to TRBJ1-1; 12 nucleotides match TRBD1. The V gene's germline CDR1 is LNHDA and CDR2 SQIVND (reference sequence). V gave up 5 bases and J gave up 8 bases; unmatched junction bases: 9. CDR3 length: 15 residues. CDR3 sequence reads: CASSGRDRGRVEAFF. CDR3 coding DNA: TGTGCCAGTAGTGGAAGGGACAGGGGGCGCGTAGAAGCTTTCTTT.

This chain joins TRBV2 and TRBJ2-7; 8 positions match TRBD1. Trimming at V came to 5 bases and at J to 2 bases, leaving 5 bases not matched to a gene. The germline CDR1 and CDR2 sequences are SNHLY and FYNNEI. The length of the CDR3 is 14 residues. The CDR3 DNA reads TGTGCCAGCAGTCCACGGACAGGGCCCTACGAGCAGTACTTC. It translates to CASSPRTGPYEQYF. Supplemented by reference TRBV2 and TRBJ2-7, the full variable domain reads EPEVTQTPSHQVTQMGQEVILRCVPISNHLYFYWYRQILGQKVEFLVSFYNNEISEKSEIFDDQFSVERPDGSNFTLKIRSTKLEDSAMYFCASSPRTGPYEQYFGPGTRLTVT.

The chain uses TRBV7-6 and TRBJ2-2; D not certain. Germline V CDR1 and CDR2: SGHVS, FNYEAQ. The V end was cut by 1 base, the J end by 5 bases, with 8 bases between. This CDR3 has 14 amino acids. The CDR3 DNA is TGTGCCAGCAGCTTAGACGGGTGGACCGGGGAGCTGTTTTTT. It is translated as CASSLDGWTGELFF.

The sample holds one count of this clone. The chain has TRBV18 and TRBJ1-2, with D perhaps matching TRBD1 (5 bases). The V gene lost 6 bases and the J gene lost 4 bases, with 18 bases spanning the gap. The germline V gene encodes CDR1 KGHSH and CDR2 LQKENI. This CDR3 region has 15 residues. CDR3 bases: TGTGCCAGCTCCGCCGGTCAGGGATTTCGCTATGGCTACACCTTC. This sequence encodes CASSAGQGFRYGYTF.

This chain links TRBV28 with TRBJ1-6; 8 nucleotides line up with TRBD1. This CDR3 is built from 15 residues. Losses at the gene ends were 5 bases for V and 7 bases for J; bases not matched to a gene: 7. Germline V gene sequence: CDR1 MDHEN, CDR2 SYDVKM. This chain's CDR3 is CASSPRDRRNSPLHF. In DNA form, the CDR3 reads TGTGCCAGCAGTCCCCGGGACAGGCGAAATTCACCCCTCCACTTT.

This rearrangement joins TRBV4-2 to TRBJ2-7; 13 positions match TRBD2. The V gene's germline CDR1 is LGHNA and CDR2 YNFKEQ. This CDR3 is built from 19 residues. After removal of 2 bases from V and 2 bases from J, the junction contained 12 bases not matched to a gene. CDR3 sequence reads: CASSQLYFGTSGTPYEQYF. The CDR3 DNA reads TGTGCCAGCAGCCAACTTTACTTCGGGACTAGCGGGACTCCCTACGAGCAGTACTTC.

The V and J genes are TRBV6-1 and TRBJ1-1, with 7 bases that match TRBD1. With 4 bases clipped from V and 7 bases from J, the junction kept 6 bases outside the gene matches. The CDR3 runs to 13 residues. Per the germline V gene, CDR1 is MNHNS and CDR2 is SASEGT. CDR3 DNA sequence: TGTGCCAGCAGTGGAATCAGGGGGGTTGAAGCTTTCTTT. Translated: CASSGIRGVEAFF.